The sequence of this TCR beta chain was determined in a study of blood T cell repertoires in COVID-19 (dated by TCRdb to 2019 to 2021). Regarding the research as a whole: Collaborator samples came from the United States, Italy and Spain and covered acute and convalescent phases of COVID-19. The material from the prospective study consisted of cDNA or gDNA derived from T cells, B-cell-depleted T cells, or PBMCs. Subjects who had been exposed to COVID-19, were actively infected with it, or had recovered from it provided the deeply sampled blood TCRbeta repertoires that made up the dataset. The repertoires were made available in a free public database intended to serve as a resource for research on the immune response to SARS-CoV-2. Samples came from the ongoing ImmuneRACE study (first 160 participants) plus 1,254 subjects from 6 global collaborators. A de-identified subject ID, COVID-19 status, age in years and sex were almost always included in the sample metadata. Where available, HLA class I and class II types were taken from metadata supplied by the sample provider and were not determined by assay-based typing. General findings and caveats noted by the study authors: The amount of clinical and demographic metadata varied by source and participant and was provided uncurated.

Collaborating institutions collected whole blood in K2EDTA tubes following their own protocols. For TCRbeta analysis, collaborators shipped samples as frozen whole blood, isolated PBMCs, or DNA extracted from either of those sample types. Notes on this clone: Its antigen target is currently unknown. No clone much larger than this one lies a single base away; base qualities are absent.

TCRbeta CDR3 regions were amplified from genomic DNA using the immunoSEQ Assay, a bias-controlled multiplex PCR. As for how the authors treated the data: Nucleated cell counts per sample were estimated from amplification of reference gene primers within the assay. To quantify the absolute abundance of each unique TCRbeta CDR3 rearrangement, sequence reads were collapsed and filtered. For each sample, productive Simpson clonality was calculated as the square root of Simpson's diversity index over productive rearrangements. TCRdb stores this immuneACCESS table with in-frame sequences only. Part of the clones is absent; in the studies checked, under half of the shortfall reflects unresolved V genes, and no reason is known for the rest. The D gene and trimming were derived from the DNA, and the V and J assignments and clone size from that table. Here the sample has over 200,000 clones; roughly 90% occur a single time. Together, the top ten hold around 0.7% of the sample.

This receptor was identified in a human donor in a cohort sampled during active COVID-19. Sequencing was done on a sample of peripheral blood.

The CDR3 region: CASSSTTLHSMNTEAFF. The base sequence is TGTGCCAGCTCATCGACCACCTTACACAGCATGAACACTGAAGCTTTCTTT. This receptor chain uses TRBV18 and TRBJ1-1; there is no confident call for the D gene. Inclusive of the bounding cysteine and phenylalanine, the CDR3 is 17 residues long. This entry keeps only the CDR3 DNA: 51 bases, framed from base 1. Trimming takes 5 bases from V and 0 bases from J, and the germline ends sit 19 bases apart. The germline V gene sets CDR1 to KGHSH and CDR2 to LQKENI.